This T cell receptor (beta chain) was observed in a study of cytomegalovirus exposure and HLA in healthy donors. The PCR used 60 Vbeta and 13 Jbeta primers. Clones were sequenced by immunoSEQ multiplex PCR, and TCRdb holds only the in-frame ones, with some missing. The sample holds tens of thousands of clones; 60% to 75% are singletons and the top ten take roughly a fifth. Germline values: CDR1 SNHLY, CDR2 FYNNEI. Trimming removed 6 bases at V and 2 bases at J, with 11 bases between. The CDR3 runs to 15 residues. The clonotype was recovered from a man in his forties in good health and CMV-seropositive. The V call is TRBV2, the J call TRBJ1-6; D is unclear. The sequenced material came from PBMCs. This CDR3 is CASSLTDPYNSPLHF. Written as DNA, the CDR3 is TGTGCCAGCAGCCTCACAGACCCCTATAATTCACCCCTCCACTTT.